These 11 T cell receptor beta chains originate from one sample sequenced in a study of OX40 agonist ivuxolimab in advanced cancers. Profiled with immunoSEQ multiplex PCR; TCRdb holds only in-frame clones, not every one. The sample holds roughly 45,000 clones, 80% to 85% seen once. This sample comprised CD4+ or CD8+ T cells sorted from blood, obtained in a trial of the OX40 agonist ivuxolimab. These receptors all stem from an adult with an advanced solid tumor such as melanoma, head and neck, liver or kidney cancer.

The chain is built from TRBV7-9 and TRBJ2-5; 11 bases fit TRBD2. Germline-derived CDR1 and CDR2 are SEHNR and FQNEAQ (reference sequence). This CDR3 contains 16 residues. Germline trimming cut 5 bases from V and 1 base from J; bases unmatched to any gene: 6. The CDR3 DNA reads TGTGCCAGCAGCGTCCTTAGCGGGAGGGGCCAAGAGACCCAGTACTTC. This codes for CASSVLSGRGQETQYF.

The chain combines TRBV20-1 with TRBJ2-5, with unresolved D. V lost 0 bases, J lost 3 bases, and 2 bases lay in between. Per the germline V gene, CDR1 is DFQATT and CDR2 is SNEGSKA (reference sequence). The CDR3 loop spans 11 amino acids. CDR3 sequence reads: CSAREEETQYF. The CDR3 DNA follows: TGCAGTGCTAGAGAGGAAGAGACCCAGTACTTC.

V usage is TRBV7-6 and J usage is TRBJ2-7, with TRBD2 as a possible D gene (6 bases). This CDR3 spans 14 amino acids. From germline, CDR1 is SGHVS and CDR2 FNYEAQ. Between the trimmed V and J ends, which lost 5 bases and 6 bases, there was a span of 17 bases. DNA for the CDR3: TGTGCCAGCAGCCCCGACCGGGGGATAAGCGAGCAGTACTTC. Amino acid sequence: CASSPDRGISEQYF.

This clone was recorded only once. This chain links TRBV30 with TRBJ1-2; the D is unclear. The CDR3 consists of 14 residues. V gave up 4 bases and J gave up 4 bases, with 16 bases separating them. Looked up from germline, CDR1 is GTSNPN and CDR2 is SVGIG (reference sequence). CDR3 sequence reads: CAWTEKLMVYGYTF. The CDR3 DNA reads as TGTGCCTGGACGGAGAAGCTAATGGTCTATGGCTACACCTTC.

This chain connects TRBV10-2 to TRBJ1-1, with D tentatively TRBD1 (6 bases). The V gene lost 7 bases and the J gene lost 2 bases, with 17 bases spanning the gap. The germline CDR1 and CDR2 sequences are WSHSY and SAAADI. The CDR3 spans 15 residues. The CDR3 DNA reads TGCGCCAGCATAGATCGGGGGCGCGGCAACACTGAAGCTTTCTTT. As protein: CASIDRGRGNTEAFF.

This rearrangement joins TRBV10-3 to TRBJ1-1; 8 bases line up with TRBD1. V was clipped by 0 bases and J by 1 base; unmatched bases: 13. Germline CDR1 ENHRY, CDR2 SYGVKD. The length of the CDR3 is 19 residues. As DNA, the CDR3 is TGTGCCATCAGTGAGTCGAGACAGGGGATCATGGGGACGAACACTGAAGCTTTCTTT. Its translation is CAISESRQGIMGTNTEAFF.

The V and J genes are TRBV5-1 and TRBJ2-7; TRBD1 aligns across 7 bases. CDR1 SGHRS and CDR2 YFSETQ come from the germline V gene. The junction had 6 bases not matched to a gene; V was cut back by 4 bases and J by 2 bases. CDR3 size: 14 residues. DNA of the CDR3: TGCGCCAGCAGCCAAACCGGGACAGCCTACGAGCAGTACTTC. This encodes CASSQTGTAYEQYF.

This rearrangement joins TRBV10-2 to TRBJ2-3; TRBD2 aligns across 9 bases. This CDR3 comprises 15 residues. The germline gives CDR1 WSHSY, CDR2 SAAADI. The junction had 8 bases not matched to a gene; V was cut back by 5 bases and J by 5 bases. The CDR3 bases are TGCGCCAGCAGTCGCGGGAGGGCCATGGGAGATACGCAGTATTTT. Amino acid sequence: CASSRGRAMGDTQYF.

CDR3 residues: CASSPLLIRFEYLYTEAFF. The CDR3 DNA reads as TGTGCCAGCAGCCCCTTATTGATTCGATTCGAATACCTTTACACTGAAGCTTTCTTT. The genes are TRBV21-1 and TRBJ1-1. TRBV21-1 is an annotated pseudogene. The CDR3 contains 19 residues.

DNA for the CDR3: TGTGCCAGCACCATCCGGGACAGGGGCACTGAAGCTTTCTTT. This codes for CASTIRDRGTEAFF. V usage is TRBV19 and J usage is TRBJ1-1; 10 nucleotides line up with TRBD1. Germline-derived CDR1 and CDR2 are LNHDA and SQIVND (reference sequence). The CDR3 has 14 residues. The V segment lost 9 bases and the J segment 4 bases; nucleotides outside the gene matches: 8. Together with reference TRBV19 and TRBJ1-1, the CDR3 gives the full variable domain: DGGITQSPKYLFRKEGQNVTLSCEQNLNHDAMYWYRQDPGQGLRLIYYSQIVNDFQKGDIAEGYSVSREKKESFPLTVTSAQKNPTAFYLCASTIRDRGTEAFFGQGTRLTVV.

The V gene is TRBV5-4, the J gene TRBJ2-4, with 7 bases aligning to TRBD2. The CDR3 contains 17 residues. Germline CDR1 reads SGHNT; CDR2 reads YYREEE (reference sequence). V lost 0 bases to trimming and J lost 2 bases; unmatched junction nucleotides: 8. The CDR3 DNA reads TGTGCCAGCAGCTTGGGAGTGCGGGGAGGGACCAAAAACATTCAGTACTTC. Translating gives CASSLGVRGGTKNIQYF.